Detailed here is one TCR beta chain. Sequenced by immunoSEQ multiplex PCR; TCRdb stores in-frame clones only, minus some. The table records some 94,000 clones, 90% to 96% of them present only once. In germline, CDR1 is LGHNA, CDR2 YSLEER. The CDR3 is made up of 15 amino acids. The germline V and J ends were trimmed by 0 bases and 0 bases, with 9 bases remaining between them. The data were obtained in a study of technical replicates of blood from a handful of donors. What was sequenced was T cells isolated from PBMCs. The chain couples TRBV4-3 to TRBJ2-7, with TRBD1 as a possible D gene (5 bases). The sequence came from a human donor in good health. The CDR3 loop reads CASSQEGRGSYEQYF. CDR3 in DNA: TGCGCCAGCAGCCAAGAAGGTAGGGGCTCCTACGAGCAGTACTTC.